A selection of T cell receptor beta chains follows, all from one sample in a study of blood T cell repertoires in COVID-19. TCRdb's copy holds only in-frame clones and misses some; the assay was immunoSEQ multiplex PCR. The data contain some 97,000 clones, around four fifths of them seen just once; the ten biggest clones take up 13%. Sequencing was carried out using peripheral blood. These receptors were taken from a man aged 50-60 years with active or convalescent COVID-19. CDR3s include the opening cysteine and the closing phenylalanine or tryptophan. D genes are given only for firm matches. Size is stated for part of the rows, as once, few or many counts, or as a class when the clone is expanded.

size | J | D | V | DNA | CDR3
NA | TRBJ2-6 | NA | TRBV14 | TGTGCCAGCAGCCACAGCTCTGGGGCCAACGTCCTGACTTTC | CASSHSSGANVLTF
NA | TRBJ2-1 | TRBD2 | TRBV24-1 | TGTGCCACCAGTGAACGGGACTATCCCGAGCAGTTCTTC | CATSERDYPEQFF
NA | TRBJ2-7 | NA | TRBV28 | TGTGCCAGCACCCAAGGGGACATTTCCTACGAGCAGTACTTC | CASTQGDISYEQYF
NA | TRBJ1-6 | NA | TRBV18 | TGTGCCAGCTCACCACCTGGACCCGGAGGAAATTCACCCCTCCACTTT | CASSPPGPGGNSPLHF
NA | TRBJ1-1 | TRBD1 | TRBV4-1 | TGCGCCAGCAGCTCCCAGGGGGGGAACACTGAAGCTTTCTTT | CASSSQGGNTEAFF
NA | TRBJ2-7 | NA | TRBV5-1 | TGCGCCAGCAGGCTCATAGCGGAGACCCTCGAGCAGTACTTC | CASRLIAETLEQYF
NA | TRBJ1-4 | NA | TRBV27 | TGTGCCAGCAGTTTAGGGGCCTTGGGAAAACTGTTTTTT | CASSLGALGKLFF
NA | TRBJ1-6 | NA | TRBV7-9 | TGTGCCAGCAGTTCATCGTCGGGGAATTCACCCCTCCACTTT | CASSSSSGNSPLHF
NA | TRBJ1-3 | NA | TRBV6-5 | TGTGCCAGCAGTTACTCGGGGGGGGACGGAGCTGACACCATATATTTT | CASSYSGGDGADTIYF
NA | TRBJ2-1 | NA | TRBV30 | TGTGCCTGGAGTAACGGAGGGTACAATGAGCAGTTCTTC | CAWSNGGYNEQFF
NA | TRBJ1-2 | NA | TRBV12-3/TRBV12-4 | TGTGCCAGCAGTACGAGAGAGGGATATGGCTACACCTTC | CASSTREGYGYTF
NA | TRBJ2-5 | NA | TRBV5-1 | TGCGCCAGCAGCTTTTCGGGAATAGCTAATCCTCAAGAGACCCAGTACTTC | CASSFSGIANPQETQYF
NA | TRBJ2-7 | TRBD2 | TRBV27 | TGTGCCAGCAGTTTATCGCGGGAGAGCTACGAGCAGTACTTC | CASSLSRESYEQYF
NA | TRBJ1-3 | NA | TRBV7-8 | TGTGCCAGCAGCTTAGGACAGGTGGGCTCTGGAAACACCATATATTTT | CASSLGQVGSGNTIYF
NA | TRBJ1-3 | NA | TRBV19 | TGTGCCAGTAGTTGGCCGGGCTCTGGAAACACCATATATTTT | CASSWPGSGNTIYF
NA | TRBJ2-1 | TRBD2 | TRBV15 | TGTGCCACCAGCCGCGAGGGGACTAGCGGGGCTCCCTACAATGAGCAGTTCTTC | CATSREGTSGAPYNEQFF
once | TRBJ1-2 | TRBD1 | TRBV5-8 | TGTGCCAGCGAAGGACAGGGCATCTATGGCTACACCTTC | CASEGQGIYGYTF
once | TRBJ2-7 | TRBD2 | TRBV6-5 | TGTGCCAGCAAAACTAGCGGGAGAATCTACGAGCAGTACTTC | CASKTSGRIYEQYF
NA | TRBJ1-5 | TRBD1 | TRBV19 | TGTGCCAGTACCAGGCGGGCAGGGGGCCGCAATCAGCCCCAGCATTTT | CASTRRAGGRNQPQHF
NA | TRBJ1-2 | TRBD1 | TRBV5-1 | TGCGCCAGCAGCTTGGACTTAAGACAGGGGACCGCTAGCGGCTACACCTTC | CASSLDLRQGTASGYTF
NA | TRBJ2-2 | NA | TRBV25-1 | TGTGCCAGCAGGAGGGGGTCCGGGGAGCTGTTTTTT | CASRRGSGELFF
once | TRBJ2-7 | TRBD1 | TRBV7-9 | TGTGCCAGCAGCTTAGGGGACAGGGGAACCTACGAGCAGTACTTC | CASSLGDRGTYEQYF
NA | TRBJ2-5 | NA | TRBV7-9 | TGTGCCAGCAGCTTAGATGGCAGCCAAGAGACCCAGTACTTC | CASSLDGSQETQYF
NA | TRBJ1-2 | NA | TRBV5-1 | TGCGCCAGCAGCTTGGCAGGGGACGACGGCTACACCTTC | CASSLAGDDGYTF
NA | TRBJ2-1 | NA | TRBV3-1/TRBV3-2 | TGTGCCAGCAGCCAAGGTCAGGGGCGCTCCTACAATGAGCAGTTCTTC | CASSQGQGRSYNEQFF
NA | TRBJ1-4 | TRBD1 | TRBV7-9 | TGTGCCAGCAGCCTGAGGACAGGCCGAAATGAAAAACTGTTTTTT | CASSLRTGRNEKLFF
once | TRBJ1-5 | NA | TRBV6-1 | TGTGCCAGCAGTGAATTGGGACAAAGGCAGCCCCAGCATTTT | CASSELGQRQPQHF
NA | TRBJ1-4 | TRBD1 | TRBV30 | TGTGCCTGGAACCGCGGGACAGGGGTTGAAAAACTGTTTTTT | CAWNRGTGVEKLFF
few | TRBJ2-1 | NA | TRBV5-6 | TGTGCCAGCAGCTCATACAATGAGCAGTTCTTC | CASSSYNEQFF
NA | TRBJ1-1 | NA | TRBV3-1/TRBV3-2 | TGTGCCAGCAGCCAAGCAGGCTCAGACACTGAAGCTTTCTTT | CASSQAGSDTEAFF
NA | TRBJ1-1 | NA | TRBV19 | TGTGCCAGTAGTCCGGGGGGACCCGGAGCTTTCTTT | CASSPGGPGAFF
NA | TRBJ2-2 | NA | TRBV18 | TGTGCCAGCTCCCGACAGAACACCGGGGAGCTGTTTTTT | CASSRQNTGELFF
NA | TRBJ2-1 | TRBD1 | TRBV10-3 | TGTGCCATCAGTGTCATCATGGGACAGGGGGCTGGGAATGAGCAGTTCTTC | CAISVIMGQGAGNEQFF
NA | TRBJ1-1 | TRBD1 | TRBV14 | TGTGCCAGCAGCCGATACAGGGGGCGGATCACTGAAGCTTTCTTT | CASSRYRGRITEAFF
NA | TRBJ2-1 | TRBD2 | TRBV6-1 | TGTGCCAGCAGTGCAGCGGGAGGGTCCTACAATGAGCAGTTCTTC | CASSAAGGSYNEQFF
NA | TRBJ2-3 | TRBD2 | TRBV7-9 | TGTGCCAGCAGCTTCAGGACTAGCGGGAGAGGGGATACGCAGTATTTT | CASSFRTSGRGDTQYF
NA | TRBJ1-1 | TRBD1 | TRBV7-2 | TGTGCCAGCAGCAGACAGGGCCCTGAAGCTTTCTTT | CASSRQGPEAFF
NA | TRBJ1-1 | NA | TRBV3-1/TRBV3-2 | TGTGCCAGCAGCCTTCGTGGCGGGGCAAACACTGAAGCTTTCTTT | CASSLRGGANTEAFF
NA | TRBJ2-2 | NA | TRBV24-1 | TGTGCCACCGCAGTCCCCACCGGGGAGCTGTTTTTT | CATAVPTGELFF
NA | TRBJ1-3 | NA | TRBV19 | TGTGCCAGTAGGTGGGGGCAGGTGAACTCTGGAAACACCATATATTTT | CASRWGQVNSGNTIYF
NA | TRBJ2-5 | NA | TRBV5-4 | TGTGCCAGCAGTTACAGGCTCGGCGGGCGGGGAGAGACCCAGTACTTC | CASSYRLGGRGETQYF
NA | TRBJ2-2 | NA | TRBV10-1 | TGCGCCAGCAGTGAACCAGGAGGGACCGGGGAGCTGTTTTTT | CASSEPGGTGELFF
NA | TRBJ2-3 | NA | TRBV19 | TGTGCCAGTAGTATAGGGGGGCGGGGCACAGATACGCAGTATTTT | CASSIGGRGTDTQYF
once | TRBJ2-3 | TRBD2 | TRBV19 | TGTGCCAGTACATCGGGACTAGTTCCAGATACGCAGTATTTT | CASTSGLVPDTQYF
once | TRBJ2-2 | NA | TRBV7-9 | TGTGCCAGCAGCTTAACAAGGCTACAGGGCGCAAACACCGGGGAGCTGTTTTTT | CASSLTRLQGANTGELFF
NA | TRBJ2-2 | TRBD2 | TRBV30 | TGTGCCTGGAGTAGCACGGGAGGTACCGGGGAGCTGTTTTTT | CAWSSTGGTGELFF